A selection of T cell receptor beta chains follows, all from one sample in a study of T cells in localized non-small cell lung cancer. Sequencing used immunoSEQ multiplex PCR; TCRdb keeps in-frame clones, though not all of them. Of roughly 2,600 clones listed, about two fifths are singletons. The sample was lung tumor tissue, taken before any cancer treatment. These receptors all come from a male donor older than 55 with stage I squamous cell lung carcinoma. Both conserved end residues are part of each CDR3. Clone size, where shown, is once, few, many, or a class for clones that have expanded.

cdr3_length | clone_size | v_call | cdr3_aa
14 | NA | TRBV9 | CASSVDGGGYGYTF
13 | NA | TRBV29-1 | CSVDKDRGGEQYF
15 | NA | TRBV9 | CASSVGQGPGNTIYF
14 | once | TRBV15 | CATSTSRGPTEAFF
15 | medium-sized | TRBV6-8 | CASSPLGGSNYGYTF
18 | few | TRBV5-1 | CASSLVTGPSSGANVLTF
16 | NA | TRBV5-1 | CASSSGSLNLNTEAFF
15 | NA | TRBV14 | CASSSRDLHGNTIYF
13 | NA | TRBV10-2 | CASSDPGPETQYF
14 | NA | TRBV18 | CASSPRTGGSEQYF
17 | NA | TRBV15 | CATSRAGTGLVGEKLFF
16 | medium-sized | TRBV11-3 | CASSSPLGRGNNEQFF
15 | NA | TRBV14 | CASSPRTGWNTEAFF